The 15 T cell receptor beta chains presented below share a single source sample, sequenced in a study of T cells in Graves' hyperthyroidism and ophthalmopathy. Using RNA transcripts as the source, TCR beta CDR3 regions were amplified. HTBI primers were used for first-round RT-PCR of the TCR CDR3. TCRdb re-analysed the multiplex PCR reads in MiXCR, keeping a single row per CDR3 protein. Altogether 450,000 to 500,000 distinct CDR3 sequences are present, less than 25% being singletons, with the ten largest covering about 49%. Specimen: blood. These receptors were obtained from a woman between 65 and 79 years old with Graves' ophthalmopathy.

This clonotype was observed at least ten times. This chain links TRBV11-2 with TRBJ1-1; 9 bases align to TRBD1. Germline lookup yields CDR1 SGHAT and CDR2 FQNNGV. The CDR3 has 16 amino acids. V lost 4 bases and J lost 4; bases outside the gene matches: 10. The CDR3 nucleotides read TGTGCCAGCAGCTCCGGCGACAGGGGGAGTTTCACTGAAGCTTTCTTT. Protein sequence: CASSSGDRGSFTEAFF.

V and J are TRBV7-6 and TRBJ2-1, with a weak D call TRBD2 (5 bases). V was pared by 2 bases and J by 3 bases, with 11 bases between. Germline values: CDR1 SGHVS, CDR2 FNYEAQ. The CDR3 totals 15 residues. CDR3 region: CASSLSLARYNEQFF. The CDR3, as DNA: TGTGCCAGCAGCTTAAGTCTAGCCCGCTACAATGAGCAGTTCTTC.

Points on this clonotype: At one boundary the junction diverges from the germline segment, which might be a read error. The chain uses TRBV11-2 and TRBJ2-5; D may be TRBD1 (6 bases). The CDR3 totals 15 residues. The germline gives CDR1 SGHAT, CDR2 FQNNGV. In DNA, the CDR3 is TGTGCCAGCAGCTTCCAGGGGCCTCACCAAGAGGCCCAGTACTTC. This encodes CASSFQGPHQEAQYF.

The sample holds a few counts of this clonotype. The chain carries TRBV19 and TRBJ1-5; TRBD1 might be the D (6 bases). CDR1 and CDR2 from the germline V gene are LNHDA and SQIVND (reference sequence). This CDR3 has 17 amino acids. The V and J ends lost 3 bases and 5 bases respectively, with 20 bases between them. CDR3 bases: TGTGCCAGTAGTATGTACGGGGGCAGGGGCTCGGATCAGCCCCAGCATTTT. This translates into CASSMYGGRGSDQPQHF. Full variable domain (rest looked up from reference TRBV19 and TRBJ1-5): DGGITQSPKYLFRKEGQNVTLSCEQNLNHDAMYWYRQDPGQGLRLIYYSQIVNDFQKGDIAEGYSVSREKKESFPLTVTSAQKNPTAFYLCASSMYGGRGSDQPQHFGDGTRLSIL.

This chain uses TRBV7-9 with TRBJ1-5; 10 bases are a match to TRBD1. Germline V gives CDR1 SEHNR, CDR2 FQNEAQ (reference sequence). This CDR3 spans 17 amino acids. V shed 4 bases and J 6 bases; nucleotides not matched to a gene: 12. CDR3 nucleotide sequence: TGTGCCAGCAGCTCCCAGGGGGAGACAGGGGGCTCTCAGCCCCAGCATTTT. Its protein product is CASSSQGETGGSQPQHF.

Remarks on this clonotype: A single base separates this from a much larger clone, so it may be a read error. The CDR3 region has the DNA TGTGCCAGCAGCACCCTATTGAGCTCCTACGAGCAGCACTTC. This sequence encodes CASSTLLSSYEQHF. The rearrangement links TRBV7-2 to TRBJ2-7; D call uncertain. Germline CDR1 reads SGHTA; CDR2 reads FQGNSA. The CDR3 covers 14 residues.

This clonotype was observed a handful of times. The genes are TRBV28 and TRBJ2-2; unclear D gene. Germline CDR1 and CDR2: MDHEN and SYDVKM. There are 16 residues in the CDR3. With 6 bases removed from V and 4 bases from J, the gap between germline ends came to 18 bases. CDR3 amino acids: CASSPSSGKGTGELFF. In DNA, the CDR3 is TGTGCCAGCAGCCCCTCCAGTGGGAAAGGCACCGGGGAGCTGTTTTTT.

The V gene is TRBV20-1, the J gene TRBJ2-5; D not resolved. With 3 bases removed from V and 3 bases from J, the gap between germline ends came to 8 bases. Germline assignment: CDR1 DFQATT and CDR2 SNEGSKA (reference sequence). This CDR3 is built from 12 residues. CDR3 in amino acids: CSASGPEETQYF. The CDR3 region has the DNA TGCAGTGCTAGTGGGCCAGAAGAGACCCAGTACTTC.

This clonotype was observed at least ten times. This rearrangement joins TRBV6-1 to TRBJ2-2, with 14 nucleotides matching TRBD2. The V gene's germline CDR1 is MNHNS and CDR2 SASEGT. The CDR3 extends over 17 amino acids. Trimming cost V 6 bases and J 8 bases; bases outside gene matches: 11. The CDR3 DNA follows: TGTGCCAGCAGGGACCATCGACTAGCGGGAGGGGAAGGGGAGCTGTTTTTT. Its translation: CASRDHRLAGGEGELFF.

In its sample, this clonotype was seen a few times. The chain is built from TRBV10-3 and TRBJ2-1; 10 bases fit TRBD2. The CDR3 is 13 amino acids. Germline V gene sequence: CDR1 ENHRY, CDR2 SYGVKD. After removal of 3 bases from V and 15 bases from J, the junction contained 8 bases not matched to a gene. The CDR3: CAISDPDLAGGFF. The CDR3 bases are TGTGCCATCAGTGATCCAGACTTAGCGGGAGGGTTCTTC.

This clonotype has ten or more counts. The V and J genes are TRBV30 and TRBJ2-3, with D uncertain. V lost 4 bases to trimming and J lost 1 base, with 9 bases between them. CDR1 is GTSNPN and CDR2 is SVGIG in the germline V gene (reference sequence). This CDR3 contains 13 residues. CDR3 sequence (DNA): TGTGCCTGGAACCCCCAGGGCACAGATACGCAGTATTTT. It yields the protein CAWNPQGTDTQYF.

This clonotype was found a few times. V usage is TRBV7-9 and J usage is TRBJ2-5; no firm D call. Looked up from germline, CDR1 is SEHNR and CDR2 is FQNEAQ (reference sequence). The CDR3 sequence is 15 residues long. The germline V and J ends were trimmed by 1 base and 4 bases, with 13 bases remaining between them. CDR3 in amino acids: CASSLVSQVVETQYF. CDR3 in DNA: TGTGCCAGCAGCTTAGTATCCCAGGTAGTAGAGACCCAGTACTTC.

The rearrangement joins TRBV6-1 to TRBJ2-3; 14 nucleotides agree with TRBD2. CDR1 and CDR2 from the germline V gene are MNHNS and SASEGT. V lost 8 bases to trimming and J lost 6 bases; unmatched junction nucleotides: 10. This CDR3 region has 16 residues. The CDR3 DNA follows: TGTGCCAGCTGTTCCGGGACTAGCGGGGGATTGGATACGCAGTATTTT. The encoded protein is CASCSGTSGGLDTQYF.

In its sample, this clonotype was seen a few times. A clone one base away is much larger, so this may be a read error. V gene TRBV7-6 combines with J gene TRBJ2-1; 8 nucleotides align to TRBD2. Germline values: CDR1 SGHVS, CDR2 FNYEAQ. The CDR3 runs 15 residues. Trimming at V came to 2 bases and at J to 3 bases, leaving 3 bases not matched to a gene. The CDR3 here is CASSLMSGSYNEQFF. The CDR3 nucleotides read TGTGCCAGCAGCTTAATGAGCGGGAGCTACAATGAGCAGTTCTTC.

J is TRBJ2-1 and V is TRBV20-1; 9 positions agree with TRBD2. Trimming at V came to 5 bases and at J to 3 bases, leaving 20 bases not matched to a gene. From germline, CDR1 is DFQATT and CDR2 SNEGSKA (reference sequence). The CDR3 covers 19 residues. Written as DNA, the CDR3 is TGCAGTGCTCACCTACCGACTAGCGGATCTCTCGAGGGCTACAATGAGCAGTTCTTC. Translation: CSAHLPTSGSLEGYNEQFF.